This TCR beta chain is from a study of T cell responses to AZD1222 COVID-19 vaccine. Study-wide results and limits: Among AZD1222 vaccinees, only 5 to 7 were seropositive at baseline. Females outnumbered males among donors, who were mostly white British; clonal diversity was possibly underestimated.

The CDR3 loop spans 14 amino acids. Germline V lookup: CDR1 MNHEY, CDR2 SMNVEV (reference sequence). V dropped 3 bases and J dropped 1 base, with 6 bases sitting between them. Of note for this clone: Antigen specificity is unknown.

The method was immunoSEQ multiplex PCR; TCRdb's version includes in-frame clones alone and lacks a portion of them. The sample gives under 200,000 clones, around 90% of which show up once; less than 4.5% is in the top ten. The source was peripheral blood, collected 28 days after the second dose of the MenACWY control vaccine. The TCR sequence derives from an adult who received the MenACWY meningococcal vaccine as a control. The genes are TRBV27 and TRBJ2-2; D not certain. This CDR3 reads CASSFTWNTGELFF. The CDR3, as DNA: TGTGCCAGCAGTTTTACATGGAACACCGGGGAGCTGTTTTTT.